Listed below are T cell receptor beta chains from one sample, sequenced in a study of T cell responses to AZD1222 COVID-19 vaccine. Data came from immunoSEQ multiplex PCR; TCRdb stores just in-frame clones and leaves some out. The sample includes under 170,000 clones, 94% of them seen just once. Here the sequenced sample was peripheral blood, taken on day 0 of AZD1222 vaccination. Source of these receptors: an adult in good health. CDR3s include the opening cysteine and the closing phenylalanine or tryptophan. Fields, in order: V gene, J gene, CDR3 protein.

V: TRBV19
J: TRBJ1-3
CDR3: CASTLTPDSGNTIYF

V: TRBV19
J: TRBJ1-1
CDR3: CASSITGIFRLNTEAFF

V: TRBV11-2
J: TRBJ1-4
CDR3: CASSYDRGELFF

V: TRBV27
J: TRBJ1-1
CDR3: CASSGTNTEAFF

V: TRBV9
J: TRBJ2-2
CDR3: CASSATLAVNTGELFF

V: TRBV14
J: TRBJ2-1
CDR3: CASSPGGFRLFRPHNEQFF

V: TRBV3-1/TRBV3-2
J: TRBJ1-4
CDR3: CASSRIGEKLFF

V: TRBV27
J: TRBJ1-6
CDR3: CASSLIRGGNSPLHF

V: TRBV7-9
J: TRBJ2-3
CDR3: CASSAVQGAPDTQYF

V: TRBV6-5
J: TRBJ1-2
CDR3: CASSYSVGTENGYTF

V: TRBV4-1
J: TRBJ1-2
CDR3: CASSQERAGDGYTF

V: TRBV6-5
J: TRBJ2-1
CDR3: CASSYSISNEQFF

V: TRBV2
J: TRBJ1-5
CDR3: CASSEGEGNQPQHF